This entry features one T cell receptor beta chain sequence. Its antigen remains unknown. The source of the sample is a study of shared clonotypes between healthy human individuals. As for the study in general: Per donor, three plates held CD4 naive cells, three held CD4 memory, two held CD8 naive and one held CD8 memory.

Method: immunoSEQ multiplex PCR; TCRdb's copy keeps in-frame clones and lacks some. The table has about 1.5 million clones, 95% to 99% seen once. Study-level points and caveats: Clonotype sharing among donors, it was expected, would be affected by sequencing depth.

This CDR3 is 13 amino acids long. The V call is TRBV21-1, the J call TRBJ1-2. TRBV21-1 is tagged as a pseudogene. The TCR sequence derives from a man under 40 in good health. The material sequenced was naive CD4+ T cells sorted from blood. Indicated subset: CD45RA+ positively selected. In DNA form, the CDR3 reads TGTGCCAGCAGCCCGCGGGGAGGTAGCGGCTACACCTTC. This gives the protein CASSPRGGSGYTF.